Shown below are 18 T cell receptor beta chains from a single sample sequenced in a study of T-cell memory formation after mild COVID-19. TCRdb used MiXCR to reprocess the 5' RACE reads, holding one entry per CDR3 protein. The repertoire has 350,000 to 500,000 distinct CDR3 sequences, 15% to 20% of them found once; the top ten carry approximately 21%. The sample comprised PBMCs or a T cell subset sorted from them (not recorded which). The receptors stem from a man younger than 35 who had mild COVID-19 (a few samples of this study predate the infection). Cell type and time point are not known.

This rearrangement joins TRBV7-2 to TRBJ1-2; no clear D gene. Germline values: CDR1 SGHTA, CDR2 FQGNSA. Between the trimmed V and J ends, which lost 3 bases and 11 bases, there was a span of 10 bases. The CDR3 covers 11 residues. CDR3 in amino acids: CASSLTGVYTF. The CDR3 DNA sequence: TGTGCCAGCAGCTTGACCGGGGTGTACACCTTC.

There are many counts of this clonotype. This sequence joins TRBV7-6 and TRBJ2-3; 14 nucleotides agree with TRBD2. This CDR3 has 17 amino acids. After removal of 6 bases from V and 0 bases from J, the junction contained 5 bases not matched to a gene. The germline V gene encodes CDR1 SGHVS and CDR2 FNYEAQ. The CDR3 here is CASSPGLAGDSTDTQYF. CDR3 DNA: TGTGCCAGCAGTCCGGGACTAGCGGGAGATAGCACAGATACGCAGTATTTT.

This clonotype was recorded a few times. The chain uses TRBV6-6 and TRBJ2-7; tentative D call: TRBD1 (5 bases). The V end lost 0 bases, the J end lost 2 bases, and 5 bases lay between the germline ends. Germline assignment: CDR1 MNHNY and CDR2 SVGAGI (reference sequence). CDR3 size: 13 residues. CDR3 loop: CASSYSDTYEQYV. The CDR3 nucleotides are TGTGCCAGCAGTTACTCGGACACCTACGAGCAGTACGTC.

A few counts support this clonotype. This sequence joins TRBV7-9 and TRBJ1-4; D remains ambiguous. V was shortened by 6 bases and J by 5 bases, with 13 bases between the two germline ends. Germline CDR1 SEHNR, CDR2 FQNEAQ (reference sequence). The CDR3 consists of 14 residues. The CDR3 protein is CASRLKDGNEKLFF. CDR3 DNA: TGTGCCAGCAGGTTAAAAGACGGGAATGAAAAACTGTTTTTT.

This clonotype was observed once. The V call is TRBV12-3 or TRBV12-4, the J call TRBJ2-5, with D unclear. The CDR3 extends over 12 amino acids. V was clipped by 7 bases and J by 3 bases, with 9 bases between them. This CDR3 is CASIWVEETQYF. CDR3 nucleotide sequence: TGTGCCAGCATTTGGGTAGAAGAGACCCAGTACTTC.

The V gene is TRBV29-1, the J gene TRBJ2-3; 7 nucleotides match TRBD2. J lost 10 bases, V lost 6 bases, and 4 bases had no gene match. CDR1 and CDR2 (germline): SQVTM, ANQGSEA. This CDR3 has 10 residues. In nucleotides, the CDR3 is TGCAGCGTGGGGGGGTCCGCGCAGTATTTT. It specifies CSVGGSAQYF.

This clonotype was picked up a small number of times. The chain joins TRBV6-6 to TRBJ2-5; 9 bases align to TRBD1. J was trimmed by 4 bases and V by 5 bases; bases with no gene match: 5. CDR1 and CDR2 (germline): MNHNY, SVGAGI (reference sequence). This CDR3 region has 14 residues. The CDR3 sequence: CASSTGTGRETQYF. The CDR3 coding sequence is TGTGCCAGCAGTACCGGGACAGGGAGAGAGACCCAGTACTTC.

This clonotype was seen repeatedly, ten times or more. The rearrangement links TRBV5-1 to TRBJ2-2; 11 nucleotides line up with TRBD1. CDR1 and CDR2 from the germline V gene are SGHRS and YFSETQ. Trimming at V came to 5 bases and at J to 6 bases, leaving 3 bases not matched to a gene. The CDR3 loop spans 14 amino acids. The CDR3 DNA sequence: TGCGCCAGCAGTGGACAGGGGGCCTCCGGGGAGCTGTTTTTT. Translating gives CASSGQGASGELFF. Based on the CDR3 plus reference TRBV5-1 and TRBJ2-2, the full variable domain is KAGVTQTPRYLIKTRGQQVTLSCSPISGHRSVSWYQQTPGQGLQFLFEYFSETQRNKGNFPGRFSGRQFSNSRSEMNVSTLELGDSALYLCASSGQGASGELFFGEGSRLTVL.

This clonotype occurred a few times. The chain carries TRBV3-1 and TRBJ2-3, with a possible D match to TRBD2 (7 bases). From germline, CDR1 is LGHDT and CDR2 YNNKEL (reference sequence). This CDR3 comprises 16 residues. Between the trimmed V and J ends, which lost 5 bases and 3 bases, there was a span of 18 bases. CDR3 sequence reads: CASSSRSGGITDTQYF. CDR3 sequence (DNA): TGTGCCAGCAGCTCCCGTTCGGGGGGCATAACAGATACGCAGTATTTT.

The chain carries TRBV6-1 and TRBJ1-2; D may be TRBD1 (5 bases). Trimming removed 2 bases from V and 8 bases from J, with 18 bases in between. This CDR3 comprises 15 residues. CDR1 and CDR2 (germline): MNHNS, SASEGT. The CDR3 protein is CASSEWAAGAWGYTF. Written as DNA, the CDR3 is TGTGCCAGCAGTGAATGGGCCGCTGGGGCCTGGGGCTACACCTTC.

The J gene is TRBJ2-3, the V gene TRBV15; TRBD1 agrees at 7 bases. V shed 1 base, J shed 5 bases, and the junction held 6 bases outside the gene matches. The CDR3 loop spans 15 amino acids. Germline-derived CDR1 and CDR2 are LNHNV and YYDKDF (reference sequence). As DNA, the CDR3 is TGTGCCACCAGCAGAGCCGACAGGGTGAGAGATACGCAGTATTTT. Encoded protein: CATSRADRVRDTQYF.

Ten or more counts support this clonotype. The CDR3 spells CASSSGESAYGYTF. The DNA of the CDR3 is TGCGCCAGCAGCTCCGGGGAGTCAGCCTATGGCTACACCTTC. The chain joins TRBV5-1 to TRBJ1-2, with D unresolved. The V gene's germline CDR1 is SGHRS and CDR2 YFSETQ. The V end lost 3 bases, the J end lost 4 bases, and 13 bases lay between the germline ends. The CDR3 is 14 amino acids.

This clonotype was recorded a few times. In DNA, the CDR3 is TGTGCCAGCAGTTCCTACAGACAAGAGACCCAGTACTTC. Translated, it gives CASSSYRQETQYF. The V and J genes are TRBV12-3 or TRBV12-4 and TRBJ2-5; D is unclear. The CDR3 has 13 residues. V was cut by 4 bases and J by 2 bases, with 8 bases left in between.

This clonotype was seen a few times. This sequence joins TRBV6-2 or TRBV6-3 and TRBJ2-1, with 11 positions matching TRBD2. With 3 bases clipped from V and 5 bases from J, the junction kept 12 bases outside the gene matches. This CDR3 is 18 amino acids long. Germline CDR1 reads MNHEY; CDR2 reads SVGEGT. The CDR3 DNA sequence: TGTGCCAGCAGTTATTTGCCTATAGCGGGGGGGCAGGACAATGAGCAGTTCTTC. Encoded protein: CASSYLPIAGGQDNEQFF.

The table lists this clonotype with many counts. V and J are TRBV4-3 and TRBJ2-7; 9 bases match TRBD1. Trimming cost V 3 bases and J 5 bases; bases outside gene matches: 2. Germline CDR1 reads LGHNA; CDR2 reads YSLEER. This CDR3 has 13 amino acids. This CDR3 is CASSQDRGHEQYV. CDR3 DNA: TGCGCCAGCAGCCAGGACAGGGGCCACGAGCAGTACGTC.

This chain links TRBV9 with TRBJ2-1; TRBD1 might be the D (5 bases). The germline V gene has CDR1 SGDLS and CDR2 YYNGEE. Trimming pared 0 bases from V and 2 bases from J, leaving 18 bases between. CDR3 length: 18 amino acids. The CDR3 reads CASSVALLGAPPYNEQFF. CDR3 nucleotides: TGTGCCAGCAGCGTAGCTCTGCTAGGGGCTCCCCCCTACAATGAGCAGTTCTTC.

This clonotype was recorded a few times. The rearrangement links TRBV5-1 to TRBJ2-3, with D possibly being TRBD1 or TRBD2 (5 bases each). Trimming took 4 bases from V and 0 from J, leaving 12 bases between them. This CDR3 is 15 amino acids long. Germline lookup yields CDR1 SGHRS and CDR2 YFSETQ. The CDR3 is CASSPSRDSTDTQYF. The CDR3 DNA follows: TGCGCCAGCAGCCCTTCCCGGGACAGCACAGATACGCAGTATTTT.

The V call is TRBV12-3 or TRBV12-4, the J call TRBJ1-1, with D possibly TRBD1 on 6 matching bases. The CDR3 length is 12 residues. Trimming left V 7 bases short and J 10 bases short, with 16 bases between. The CDR3 is CASTSDRGPAFF. Here the CDR3 DNA reads TGTGCCAGCACCTCTGACCGGGGGCCAGCTTTCTTT.